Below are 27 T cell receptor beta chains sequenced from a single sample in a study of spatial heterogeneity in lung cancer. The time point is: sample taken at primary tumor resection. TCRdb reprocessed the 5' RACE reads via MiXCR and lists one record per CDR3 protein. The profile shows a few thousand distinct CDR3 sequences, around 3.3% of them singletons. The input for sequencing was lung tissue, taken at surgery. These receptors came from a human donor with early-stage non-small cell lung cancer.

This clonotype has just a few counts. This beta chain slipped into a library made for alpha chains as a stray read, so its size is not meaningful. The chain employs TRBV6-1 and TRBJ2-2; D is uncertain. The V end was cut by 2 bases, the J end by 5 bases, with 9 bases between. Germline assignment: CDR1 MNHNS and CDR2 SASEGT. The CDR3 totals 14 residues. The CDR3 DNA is TGTGCCAGCAGTGAATTCCGACCAACCGGGGAGCTGTTTTTT. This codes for CASSEFRPTGELFF.

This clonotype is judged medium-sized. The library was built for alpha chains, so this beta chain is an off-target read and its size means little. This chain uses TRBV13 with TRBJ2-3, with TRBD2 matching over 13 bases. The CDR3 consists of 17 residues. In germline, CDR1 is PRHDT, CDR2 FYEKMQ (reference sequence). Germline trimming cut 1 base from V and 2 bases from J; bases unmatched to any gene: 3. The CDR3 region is CASSLVGLAGDTDTQYF. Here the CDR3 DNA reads TGTGCCAGCAGCTTAGTAGGACTAGCGGGGGACACAGATACGCAGTATTTT.

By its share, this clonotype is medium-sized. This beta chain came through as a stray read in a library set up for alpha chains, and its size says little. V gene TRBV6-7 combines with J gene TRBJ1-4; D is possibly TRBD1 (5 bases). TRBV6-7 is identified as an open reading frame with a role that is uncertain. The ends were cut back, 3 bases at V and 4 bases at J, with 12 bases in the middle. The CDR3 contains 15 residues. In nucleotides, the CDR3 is TGTGCCAGCAGTTATTTCGAGGGGATTAATGAAAAACTGTTTTTT. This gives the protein CASSYFEGINEKLFF.

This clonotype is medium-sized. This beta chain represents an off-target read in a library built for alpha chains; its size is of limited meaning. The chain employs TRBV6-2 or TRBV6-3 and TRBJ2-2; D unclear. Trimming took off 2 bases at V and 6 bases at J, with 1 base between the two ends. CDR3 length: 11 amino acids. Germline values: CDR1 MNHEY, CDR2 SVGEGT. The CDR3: CASSYAGELFF. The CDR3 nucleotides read TGTGCCAGCAGTTACGCCGGGGAGCTGTTTTTT.

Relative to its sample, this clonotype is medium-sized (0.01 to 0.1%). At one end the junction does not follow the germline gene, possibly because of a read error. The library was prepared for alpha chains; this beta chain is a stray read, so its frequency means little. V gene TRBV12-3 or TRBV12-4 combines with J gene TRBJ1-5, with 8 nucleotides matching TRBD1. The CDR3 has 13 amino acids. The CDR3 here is CASSLAPGQGPDF. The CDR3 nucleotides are TGTGCCAGCAGTTTAGCGCCCGGACAGGGACCGGATTTT.

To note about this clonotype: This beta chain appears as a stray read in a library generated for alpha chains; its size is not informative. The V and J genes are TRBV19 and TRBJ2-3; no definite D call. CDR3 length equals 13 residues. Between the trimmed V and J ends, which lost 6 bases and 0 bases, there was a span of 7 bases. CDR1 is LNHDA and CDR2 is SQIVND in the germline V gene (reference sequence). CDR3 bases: TGTGCCAGTAGGCCGACTAGCACAGATACGCAGTATTTT. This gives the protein CASRPTSTDTQYF.

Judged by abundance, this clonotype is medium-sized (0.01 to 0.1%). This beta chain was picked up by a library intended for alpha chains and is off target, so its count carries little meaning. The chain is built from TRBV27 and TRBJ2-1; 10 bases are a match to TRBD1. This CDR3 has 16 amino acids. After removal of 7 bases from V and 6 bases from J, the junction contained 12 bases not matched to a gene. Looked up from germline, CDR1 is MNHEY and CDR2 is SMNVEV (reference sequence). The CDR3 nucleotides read TGTGCCAGCACCTCTCAACGGACAGGGGGTATCAATGAGCAGTTCTTC. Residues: CASTSQRTGGINEQFF.

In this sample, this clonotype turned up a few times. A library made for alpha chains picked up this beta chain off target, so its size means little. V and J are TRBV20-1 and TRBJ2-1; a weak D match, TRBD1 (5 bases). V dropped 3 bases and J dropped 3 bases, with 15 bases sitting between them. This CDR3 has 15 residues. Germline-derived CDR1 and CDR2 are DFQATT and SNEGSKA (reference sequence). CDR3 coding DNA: TGCAGTGCTAGCGGTCCAGGGTTGTACTACAATGAGCAGTTCTTC. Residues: CSASGPGLYYNEQFF.

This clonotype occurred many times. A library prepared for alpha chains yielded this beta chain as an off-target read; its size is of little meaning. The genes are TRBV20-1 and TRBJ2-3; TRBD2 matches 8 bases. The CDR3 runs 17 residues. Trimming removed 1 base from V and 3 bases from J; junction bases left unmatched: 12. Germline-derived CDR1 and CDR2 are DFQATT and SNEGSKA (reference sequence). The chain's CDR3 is CSARVSAGGSGTDTQYF. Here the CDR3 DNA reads TGCAGTGCTAGAGTTTCTGCGGGGGGTTCAGGGACAGATACGCAGTATTTT.

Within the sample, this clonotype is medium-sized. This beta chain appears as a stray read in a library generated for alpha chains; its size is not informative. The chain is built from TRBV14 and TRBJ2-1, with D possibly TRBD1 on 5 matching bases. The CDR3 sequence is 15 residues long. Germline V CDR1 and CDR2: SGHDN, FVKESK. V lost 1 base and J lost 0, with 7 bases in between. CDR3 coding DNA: TGTGCCAGCAGCCAAGGACAGAGCTCCTACAATGAGCAGTTCTTC. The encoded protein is CASSQGQSSYNEQFF. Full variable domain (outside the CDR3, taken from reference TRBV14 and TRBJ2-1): EAGVTQFPSHSVIEKGQTVTLRCDPISGHDNLYWYRRVMGKEIKFLLHFVKESKQDESGMPNNRFLAERTGGTYSTLKVQPAELEDSGVYFCASSQGQSSYNEQFFGPGTRLTVL.

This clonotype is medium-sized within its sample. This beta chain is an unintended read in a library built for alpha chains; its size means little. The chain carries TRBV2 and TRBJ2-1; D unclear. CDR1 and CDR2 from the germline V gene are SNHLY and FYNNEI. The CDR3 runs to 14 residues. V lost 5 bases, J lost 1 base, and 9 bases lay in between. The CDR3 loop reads CASSITLSYNEQFF. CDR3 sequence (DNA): TGTGCCAGCAGTATTACGTTATCCTACAATGAGCAGTTCTTC.

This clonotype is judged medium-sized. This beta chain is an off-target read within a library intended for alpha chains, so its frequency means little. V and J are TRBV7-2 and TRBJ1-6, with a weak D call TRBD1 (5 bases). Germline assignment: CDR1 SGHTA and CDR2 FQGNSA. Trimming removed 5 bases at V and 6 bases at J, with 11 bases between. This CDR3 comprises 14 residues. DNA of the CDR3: TGTGCCAGCAGCCGACCGGGGGTTAATTCACCCCTCCACTTT. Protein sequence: CASSRPGVNSPLHF.

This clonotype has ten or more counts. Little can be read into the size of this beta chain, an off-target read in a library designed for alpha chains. CDR3 in DNA: TGTGCCAGTTGTGCCGGGACTCACAACTATGGCTACACCTTC. Its protein product is CASCAGTHNYGYTF. The chain carries TRBV6-1 and TRBJ1-2; possibly TRBD1 for D (5 bases). The length of the CDR3 is 14 residues. Germline CDR1 MNHNS, CDR2 SASEGT. The V end was cut by 9 bases, the J end by 2 bases, with 16 bases between.

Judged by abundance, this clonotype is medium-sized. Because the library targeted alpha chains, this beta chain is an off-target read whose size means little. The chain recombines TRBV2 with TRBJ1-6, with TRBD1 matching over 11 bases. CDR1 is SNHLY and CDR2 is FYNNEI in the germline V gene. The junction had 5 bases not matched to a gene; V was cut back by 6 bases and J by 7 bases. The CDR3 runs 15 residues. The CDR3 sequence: CASRDGTGGNSPLHF. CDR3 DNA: TGTGCCAGCAGAGACGGGACAGGGGGAAATTCACCCCTCCACTTT.

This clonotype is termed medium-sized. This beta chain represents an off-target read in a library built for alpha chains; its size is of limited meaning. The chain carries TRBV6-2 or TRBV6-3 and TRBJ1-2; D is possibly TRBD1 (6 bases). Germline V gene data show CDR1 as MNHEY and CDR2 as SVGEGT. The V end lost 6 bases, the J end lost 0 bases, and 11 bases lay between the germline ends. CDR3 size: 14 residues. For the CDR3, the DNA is TGTGCCAGCAGCCCGTGGGACACTAACTATGGCTACACCTTC. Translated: CASSPWDTNYGYTF.

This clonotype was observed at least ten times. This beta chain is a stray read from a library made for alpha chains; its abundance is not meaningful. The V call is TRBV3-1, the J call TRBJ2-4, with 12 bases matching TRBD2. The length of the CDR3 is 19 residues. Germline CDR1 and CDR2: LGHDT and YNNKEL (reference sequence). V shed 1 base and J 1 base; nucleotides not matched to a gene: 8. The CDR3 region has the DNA TGTGCCAGCAGCCAAGGCCACACCGGACTAGCGGGGGCCAAAAACATTCAGTACTTC. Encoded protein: CASSQGHTGLAGAKNIQYF. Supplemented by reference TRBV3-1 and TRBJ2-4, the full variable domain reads DTAVSQTPKYLVTQMGNDKSIKCEQNLGHDTMYWYKQDSKKFLKIMFSYNNKELIINETVPNRFSPKSPDKAHLNLHINSLELGDSAVYFCASSQGHTGLAGAKNIQYFGAGTRLSVL.

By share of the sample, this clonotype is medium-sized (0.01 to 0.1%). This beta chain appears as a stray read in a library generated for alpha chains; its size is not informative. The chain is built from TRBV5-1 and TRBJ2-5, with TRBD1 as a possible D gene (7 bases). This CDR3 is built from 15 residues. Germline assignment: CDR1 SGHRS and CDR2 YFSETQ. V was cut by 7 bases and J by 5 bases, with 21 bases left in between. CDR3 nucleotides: TGCGCCAGCTCCAGGGGGGCGCAACGAGCGGAGACCCAGTACTTC. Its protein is CASSRGAQRAETQYF.

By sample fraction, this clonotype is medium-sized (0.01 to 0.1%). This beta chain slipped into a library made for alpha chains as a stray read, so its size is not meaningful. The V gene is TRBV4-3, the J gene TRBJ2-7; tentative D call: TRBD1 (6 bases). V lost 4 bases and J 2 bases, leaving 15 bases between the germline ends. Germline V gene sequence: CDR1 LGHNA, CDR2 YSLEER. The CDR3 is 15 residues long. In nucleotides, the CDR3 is TGCGCCAGCAGCCTAGGGCTGACAGGCCCCTACGAGCAGTACTTC. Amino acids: CASSLGLTGPYEQYF.

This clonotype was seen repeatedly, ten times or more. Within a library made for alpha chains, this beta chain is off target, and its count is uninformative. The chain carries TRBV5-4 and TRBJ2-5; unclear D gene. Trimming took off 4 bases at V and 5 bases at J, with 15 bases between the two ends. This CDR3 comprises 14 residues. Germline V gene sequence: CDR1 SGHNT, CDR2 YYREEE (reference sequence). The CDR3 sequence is CASSREVGKETQYF. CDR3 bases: TGTGCCAGCAGCCGTGAGGTTGGCAAGGAGACCCAGTACTTC.

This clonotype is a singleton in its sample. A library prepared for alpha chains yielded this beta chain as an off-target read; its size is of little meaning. The CDR3 region is CASSTPFPGEPFSNYQFF. The CDR3 DNA is TGTGCCAGTAGTACCCCCTTTCCCGGGGAGCCCTTTTCGAATTATCAGTTCTTC. The V and J genes are TRBV19 and TRBJ2-1, with D tentatively TRBD2 (5 bases). The CDR3 length is 18 residues. Trimming left V 4 bases short and J 13 bases short, with 32 bases between. CDR1 and CDR2 from the germline V gene are LNHDA and SQIVND (reference sequence).

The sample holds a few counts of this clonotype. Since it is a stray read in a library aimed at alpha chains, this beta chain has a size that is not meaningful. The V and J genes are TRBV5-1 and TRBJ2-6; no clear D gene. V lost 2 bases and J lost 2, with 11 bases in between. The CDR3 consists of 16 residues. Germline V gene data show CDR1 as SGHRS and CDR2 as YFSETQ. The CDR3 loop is CASSFTGQAGANVLTF. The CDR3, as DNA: TGCGCCAGCAGCTTTACTGGGCAGGCTGGGGCCAACGTCCTGACTTTC. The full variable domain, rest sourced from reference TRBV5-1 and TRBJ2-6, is KAGVTQTPRYLIKTRGQQVTLSCSPISGHRSVSWYQQTPGQGLQFLFEYFSETQRNKGNFPGRFSGRQFSNSRSEMNVSTLELGDSALYLCASSFTGQAGANVLTFGAGSRLTVL.

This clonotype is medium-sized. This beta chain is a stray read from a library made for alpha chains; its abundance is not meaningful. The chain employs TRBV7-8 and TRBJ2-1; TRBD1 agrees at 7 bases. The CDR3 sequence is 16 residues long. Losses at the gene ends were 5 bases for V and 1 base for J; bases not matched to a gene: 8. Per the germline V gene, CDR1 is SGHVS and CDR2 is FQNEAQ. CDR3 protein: CASSAYRGGSYNEQFF. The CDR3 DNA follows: TGTGCCAGCAGCGCATACAGGGGTGGGTCCTACAATGAGCAGTTCTTC.

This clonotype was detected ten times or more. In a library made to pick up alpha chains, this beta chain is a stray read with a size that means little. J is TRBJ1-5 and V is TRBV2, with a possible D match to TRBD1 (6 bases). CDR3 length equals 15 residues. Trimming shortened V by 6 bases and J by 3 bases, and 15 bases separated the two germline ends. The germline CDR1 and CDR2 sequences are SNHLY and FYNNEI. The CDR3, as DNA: TGTGCCAGCAGCGTTAACAGGGTGTCCAATCAGCCCCAGCATTTT. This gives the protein CASSVNRVSNQPQHF.

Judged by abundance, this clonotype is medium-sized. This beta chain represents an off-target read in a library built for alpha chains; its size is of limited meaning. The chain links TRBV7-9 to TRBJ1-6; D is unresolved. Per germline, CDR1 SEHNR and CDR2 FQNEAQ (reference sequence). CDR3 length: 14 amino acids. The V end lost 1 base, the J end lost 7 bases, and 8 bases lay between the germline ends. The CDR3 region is CASSLDRWNSPLHF. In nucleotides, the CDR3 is TGTGCCAGCAGCTTAGATAGGTGGAATTCACCCCTCCACTTT.

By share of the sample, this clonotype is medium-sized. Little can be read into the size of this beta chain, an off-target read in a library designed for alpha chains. CDR3 nucleotide sequence: TGTGCCAGCAGCGATAGAGGGGGGGCCGGGGAGCTGTTTTTT. Its protein product is CASSDRGGAGELFF. This chain connects TRBV6-5 to TRBJ2-2, with D possibly matching TRBD2 (7 bases). Germline CDR1 reads MNHEY; CDR2 reads SVGAGI. V lost 6 bases and J 6 bases, leaving 14 bases between the germline ends. The CDR3 covers 14 residues.

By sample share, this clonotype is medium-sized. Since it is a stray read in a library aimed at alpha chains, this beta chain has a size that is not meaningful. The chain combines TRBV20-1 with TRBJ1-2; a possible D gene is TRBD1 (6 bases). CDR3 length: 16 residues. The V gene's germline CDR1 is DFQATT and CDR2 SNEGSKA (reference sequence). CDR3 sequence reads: CSLGRRAGDRNYGYTF. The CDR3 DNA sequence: TGCAGCCTCGGGAGGAGGGCAGGGGATAGGAACTATGGCTACACCTTC.

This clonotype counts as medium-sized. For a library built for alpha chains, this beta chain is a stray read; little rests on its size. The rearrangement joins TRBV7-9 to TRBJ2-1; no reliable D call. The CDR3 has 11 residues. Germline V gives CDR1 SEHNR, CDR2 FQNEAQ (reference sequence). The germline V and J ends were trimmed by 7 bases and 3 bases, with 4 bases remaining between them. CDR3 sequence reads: CASTDYNEQFF. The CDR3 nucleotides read TGTGCCAGCACAGACTACAATGAGCAGTTCTTC.